Listed below are T cell receptor beta chains from one sample, sequenced in a study of blood T cells in healthy people across ages. MiXCR was run by TCRdb on the 5' RACE reads, yielding one entry per CDR3 protein. The sample gives around 780,000 distinct CDR3 sequences, roughly 56% of which show up once; under 30% is in the top ten. The sample taken for sequencing was blood. The receptors were sampled from a middle-aged man in good health. Both conserved end residues are trimmed from each CDR3. The order of the fields is V gene, CDR3 length, J gene, CDR3 protein.

v_call: TRBV20-1
cdr3_length: 12
j_call: TRBJ2-5
cdr3_aa: SAQTGAGGETQY

v_call: TRBV6-2/TRBV6-3
cdr3_length: 11
j_call: TRBJ2-1
cdr3_aa: ASRPGAVDEQF

v_call: TRBV24-1
cdr3_length: 12
j_call: TRBJ2-2
cdr3_aa: ATSASANTGELF

v_call: TRBV5-1
cdr3_length: 12
j_call: TRBJ2-3
cdr3_aa: ASSPFQGKDTQY

v_call: TRBV6-1
cdr3_length: 15
j_call: TRBJ1-6
cdr3_aa: ASSEVQTGSDNSPLH

v_call: TRBV7-2
cdr3_length: 13
j_call: TRBJ2-1
cdr3_aa: ASSLAPSGYNEQF

v_call: TRBV7-9
cdr3_length: 14
j_call: TRBJ2-3
cdr3_aa: ASSPRNRGGSDTQY

v_call: TRBV27
cdr3_length: 13
j_call: TRBJ2-5
cdr3_aa: ASSPSGQGRRGQY

v_call: TRBV12-3/TRBV12-4
cdr3_length: 11
j_call: TRBJ1-1
cdr3_aa: ASSQGVATEAF

v_call: TRBV28
cdr3_length: 12
j_call: TRBJ2-7
cdr3_aa: ASSATGDSYEQY

v_call: TRBV29-1
cdr3_length: 11
j_call: NA
cdr3_aa: SVERDTSYEQY

v_call: TRBV7-2
cdr3_length: 16
j_call: TRBJ2-1
cdr3_aa: ASSLFEASGRPYNEQF

v_call: TRBV21-1
cdr3_length: 13
j_call: TRBJ2-7
cdr3_aa: ASSTGREDPYEQY

v_call: TRBV7-6
cdr3_length: 12
j_call: TRBJ1-2
cdr3_aa: ASSLDDRGYGCT

v_call: TRBV5-5
cdr3_length: 11
j_call: TRBJ2-1
cdr3_aa: AIVKGVGNEQF

v_call: TRBV28
cdr3_length: 14
j_call: TRBJ2-7
cdr3_aa: ASSSNSGSPFYEQY

v_call: TRBV5-1
cdr3_length: 14
j_call: TRBJ2-7
cdr3_aa: ASSLGGTTFYNEQY

v_call: TRBV3-1
cdr3_length: 13
j_call: TRBJ2-5
cdr3_aa: ASSQASGGQETQY

v_call: TRBV9
cdr3_length: 15
j_call: TRBJ2-3
cdr3_aa: ASRGLAGGPSTDTQY

v_call: TRBV19
cdr3_length: 10
j_call: TRBJ1-2
cdr3_aa: ASSRQNYGYT

v_call: TRBV10-3
cdr3_length: 12
j_call: TRBJ1-5
cdr3_aa: AISRDRENQPQH

v_call: TRBV4-1
cdr3_length: 12
j_call: TRBJ1-2
cdr3_aa: ASSQVQGADGYT

v_call: TRBV7-9
cdr3_length: 9
j_call: TRBJ2-1
cdr3_aa: ASSEGGEQF

v_call: TRBV7-2
cdr3_length: 13
j_call: TRBJ1-6
cdr3_aa: ASSPGQGAFSPLH

v_call: TRBV20-1
cdr3_length: 12
j_call: TRBJ1-1
cdr3_aa: SAGGQQGRTEAF

v_call: TRBV6-2/TRBV6-3
cdr3_length: 12
j_call: TRBJ2-3
cdr3_aa: ASKFSSSGDTQY

v_call: TRBV20-1
cdr3_length: 11
j_call: TRBJ1-5
cdr3_aa: SASGTGGQPQH

v_call: TRBV6-6
cdr3_length: 13
j_call: TRBJ1-4
cdr3_aa: ASSYMARESEKLF

v_call: TRBV5-4
cdr3_length: 12
j_call: TRBJ2-2
cdr3_aa: ASSSRQGAGELF

v_call: TRBV11-1
cdr3_length: 13
j_call: TRBJ1-5
cdr3_aa: ASSSGRFSNQPQH

v_call: TRBV6-6
cdr3_length: 12
j_call: TRBJ2-4
cdr3_aa: ASSPRRGGNIQY

v_call: TRBV4-3
cdr3_length: 13
j_call: TRBJ2-7
cdr3_aa: ASSPTSGGHYEQY

v_call: TRBV5-1
cdr3_length: 14
j_call: TRBJ2-1
cdr3_aa: ASSFLPSGEYNEQF

v_call: TRBV7-2
cdr3_length: 11
j_call: TRBJ2-3
cdr3_aa: ASTGGIADTQY

v_call: TRBV7-3
cdr3_length: 12
j_call: NA
cdr3_aa: ASSFEGGYNEQY

v_call: TRBV28
cdr3_length: 15
j_call: TRBJ1-5
cdr3_aa: ASISQWVQTSNQPQH